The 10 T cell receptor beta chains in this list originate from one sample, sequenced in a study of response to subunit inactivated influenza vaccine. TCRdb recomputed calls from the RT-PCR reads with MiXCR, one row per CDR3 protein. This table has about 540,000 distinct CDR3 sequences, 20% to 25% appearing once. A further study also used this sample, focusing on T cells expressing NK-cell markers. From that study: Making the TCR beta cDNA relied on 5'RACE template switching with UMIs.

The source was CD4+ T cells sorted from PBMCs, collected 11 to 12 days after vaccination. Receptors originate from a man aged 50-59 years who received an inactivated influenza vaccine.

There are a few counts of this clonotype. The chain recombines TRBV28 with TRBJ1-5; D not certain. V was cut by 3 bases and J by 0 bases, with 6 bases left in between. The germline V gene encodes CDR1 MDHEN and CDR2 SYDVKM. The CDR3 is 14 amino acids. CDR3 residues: CASSFIYSNQPQHF. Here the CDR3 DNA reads TGTGCCAGCAGTTTCATATATAGCAATCAGCCCCAGCATTTT.

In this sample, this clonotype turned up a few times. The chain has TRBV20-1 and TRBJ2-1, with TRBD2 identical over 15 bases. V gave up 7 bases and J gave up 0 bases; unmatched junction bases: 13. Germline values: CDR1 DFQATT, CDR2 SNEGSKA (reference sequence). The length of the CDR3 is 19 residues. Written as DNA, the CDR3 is TGCAGTGGGACTAGCGGGAGGGCTCAACCGGGGTACTCCTACAATGAGCAGTTCTTC. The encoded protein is CSGTSGRAQPGYSYNEQFF.

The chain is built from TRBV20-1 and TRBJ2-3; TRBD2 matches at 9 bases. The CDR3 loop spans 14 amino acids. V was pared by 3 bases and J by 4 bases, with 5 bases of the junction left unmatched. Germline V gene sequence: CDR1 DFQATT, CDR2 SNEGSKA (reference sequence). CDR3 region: CSASERGAADTQYF. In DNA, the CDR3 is TGCAGTGCTAGCGAGCGGGGGGCCGCAGATACGCAGTATTTT.

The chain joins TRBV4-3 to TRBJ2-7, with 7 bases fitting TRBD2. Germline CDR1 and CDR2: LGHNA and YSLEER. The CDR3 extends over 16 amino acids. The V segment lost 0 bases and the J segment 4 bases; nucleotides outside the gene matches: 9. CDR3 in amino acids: CASSQDLAGVTYEQYF. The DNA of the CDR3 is TGCGCCAGCAGCCAAGATTTGGCGGGGGTGACATACGAGCAGTACTTC.

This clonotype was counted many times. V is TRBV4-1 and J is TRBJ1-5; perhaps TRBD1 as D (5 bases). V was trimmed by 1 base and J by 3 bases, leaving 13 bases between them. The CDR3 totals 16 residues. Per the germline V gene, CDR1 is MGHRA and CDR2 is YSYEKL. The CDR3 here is CASSQGGASINQPQHF. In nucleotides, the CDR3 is TGCGCCAGCAGCCAAGGGGGCGCAAGTATCAATCAGCCCCAGCATTTT.

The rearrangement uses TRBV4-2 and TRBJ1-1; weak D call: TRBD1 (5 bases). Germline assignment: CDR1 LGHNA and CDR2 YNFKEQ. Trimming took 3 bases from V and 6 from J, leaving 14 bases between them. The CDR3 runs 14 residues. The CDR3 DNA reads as TGTGCCAGCAGCCAGGGGACCCTTGGAGCTGAAGCTTTCTTT. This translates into CASSQGTLGAEAFF.

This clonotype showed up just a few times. CDR3 nucleotide sequence: TGTGCCAGCAGCCGGAACGCCGATTTTCCTAACTATGGCTACACCTTC. Translating gives CASSRNADFPNYGYTF. V usage is TRBV7-2 and J usage is TRBJ1-2, with D uncertain. Germline assignment: CDR1 SGHTA and CDR2 FQGNSA. V was trimmed by 5 bases and J by 0 bases, leaving 16 bases between them. The CDR3 totals 16 residues.

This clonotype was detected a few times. For the CDR3, the DNA is TGCAGTACTACTAGCGGGAGCTCCTACGAGCAGTACTTC. Encoded protein: CSTTSGSSYEQYF. The chain recombines TRBV20-1 with TRBJ2-7; 11 nucleotides align to TRBD2. Germline-derived CDR1 and CDR2 are DFQATT and SNEGSKA (reference sequence). This CDR3 spans 13 amino acids. V was pared by 8 bases and J by 0 bases, with 3 bases of the junction left unmatched.

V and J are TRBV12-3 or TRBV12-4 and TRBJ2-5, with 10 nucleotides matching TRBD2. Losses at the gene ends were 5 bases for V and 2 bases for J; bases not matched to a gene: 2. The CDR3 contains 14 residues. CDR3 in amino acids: CASSRTSGQETQYF. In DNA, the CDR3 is TGTGCCAGCAGTCGGACTAGCGGTCAAGAGACCCAGTACTTC.

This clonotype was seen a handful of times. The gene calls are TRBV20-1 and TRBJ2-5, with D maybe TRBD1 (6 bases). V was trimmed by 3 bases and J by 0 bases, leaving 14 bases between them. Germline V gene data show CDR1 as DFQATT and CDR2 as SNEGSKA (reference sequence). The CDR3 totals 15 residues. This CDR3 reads CSASPRGRYQETQYF. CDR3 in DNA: TGCAGTGCTAGTCCCAGGGGCAGATACCAAGAGACCCAGTACTTC.